The present entry profiles one TCR beta chain with its context. The sample is drawn from a study of blood T cell repertoires in COVID-19. At the level of the study: Material from acute and convalescent COVID-19 was sourced from the United States, Italy and Spain. PBMCs, B-cell-depleted T cells, or T cells provided the cDNA or gDNA that made up the material.

Authors' data handling: Reference gene primer amplification yielded estimated nucleated cell counts. Assay used: immunoSEQ multiplex PCR; TCRdb lists only in-frame clones, some missing. The DNA was the basis for D and trimming; V, J and clone size are from that table. The table has about 200,000 clones, about 83% seen once. J gave up 3 bases and V 4 bases, and 6 bases lay outside the gene matches. CDR1 KGHSH and CDR2 LQKENI come from the germline V gene. The length of the CDR3 is 16 residues. Material: peripheral blood. The sequence was obtained from a woman in her forties or fifties with active or convalescent COVID-19. The chain uses TRBV18 and TRBJ1-2; 12 bases align to TRBD1. CDR3 amino acids: CASSLIGTGGDYGYTF. The CDR3 region has the DNA TGTGCCAGCTCACTGATAGGGACAGGGGGCGACTATGGCTACACCTTC.